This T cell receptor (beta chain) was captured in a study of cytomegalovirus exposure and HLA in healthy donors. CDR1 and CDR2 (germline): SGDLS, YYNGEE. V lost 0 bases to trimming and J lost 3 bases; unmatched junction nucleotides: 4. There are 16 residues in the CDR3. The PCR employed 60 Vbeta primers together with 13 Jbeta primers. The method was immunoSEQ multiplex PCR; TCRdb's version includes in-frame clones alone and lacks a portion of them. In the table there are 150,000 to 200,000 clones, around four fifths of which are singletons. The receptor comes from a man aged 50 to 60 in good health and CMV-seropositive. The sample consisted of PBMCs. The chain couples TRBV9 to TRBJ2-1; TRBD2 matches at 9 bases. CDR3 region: CASSVEGGRVYNEQFF. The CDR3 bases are TGTGCCAGCAGCGTAGAAGGCGGGAGGGTCTACAATGAGCAGTTCTTC.